This T cell receptor (beta chain) was observed in a study of blood T cells in healthy people across ages. Then a second PCR, running roughly 7 to 11 cycles, was carried out with a sample-barcoded 5' primer and a J-beta primer mix. TCRdb re-analysed the 5' RACE reads in MiXCR, keeping a single row per CDR3 protein. The sample records around 2 million distinct CDR3 sequences, around 42% being singletons. This CDR3 has 15 residues. Germline loops: CDR1 SGHTA, CDR2 FQGNSA. V shed 4 bases and J 7 bases; nucleotides not matched to a gene: 9. The chain carries TRBV7-2 and TRBJ1-2, with 10 positions matching TRBD1. The sequence was collected from a human donor in good health. The sample taken for sequencing was blood. As DNA, the CDR3 is TGTGCCAGCAGCTCACCGCCGACAGGGGGCCCTGGCTACACCTTC. Its translation: CASSSPPTGGPGYTF.